This TCR beta chain was identified in a study of blood T cell repertoires in COVID-19. Study-wide background: The United States, Italy and Spain provided the acute and convalescent COVID-19 samples. T cells, B-cell-depleted T cells, or PBMCs supplied cDNA or gDNA.

In its sample, this clone was seen many times. Germline trimming cut 5 bases from V and 6 bases from J; bases unmatched to any gene: 6. Germline CDR1 SEHNR, CDR2 FQNEAQ (reference sequence). The CDR3 has 16 amino acids. As handled by the study authors: Reference gene primers were amplified, and this amplification served to estimate nucleated cell counts. The table came from immunoSEQ multiplex PCR; TCRdb's copy has only in-frame clones and leaves some out. The V and J calls and clone size were taken over from that table, and D and trimming were inferred from the DNA. The sample includes roughly 340,000 clones, 90% to 95% seen only once; the top ten take around 3.5%.

This clonotype was obtained from a woman aged 18-30 years who had recovered from COVID-19. The specimen was peripheral blood. The chain combines TRBV7-9 with TRBJ2-1; 14 bases map to TRBD2. CDR3 in DNA: TGTGCCAGCAGCCGAAGGGGACTAGCGGGAGCCAATGAGCAGTTCTTC. This codes for CASSRRGLAGANEQFF.